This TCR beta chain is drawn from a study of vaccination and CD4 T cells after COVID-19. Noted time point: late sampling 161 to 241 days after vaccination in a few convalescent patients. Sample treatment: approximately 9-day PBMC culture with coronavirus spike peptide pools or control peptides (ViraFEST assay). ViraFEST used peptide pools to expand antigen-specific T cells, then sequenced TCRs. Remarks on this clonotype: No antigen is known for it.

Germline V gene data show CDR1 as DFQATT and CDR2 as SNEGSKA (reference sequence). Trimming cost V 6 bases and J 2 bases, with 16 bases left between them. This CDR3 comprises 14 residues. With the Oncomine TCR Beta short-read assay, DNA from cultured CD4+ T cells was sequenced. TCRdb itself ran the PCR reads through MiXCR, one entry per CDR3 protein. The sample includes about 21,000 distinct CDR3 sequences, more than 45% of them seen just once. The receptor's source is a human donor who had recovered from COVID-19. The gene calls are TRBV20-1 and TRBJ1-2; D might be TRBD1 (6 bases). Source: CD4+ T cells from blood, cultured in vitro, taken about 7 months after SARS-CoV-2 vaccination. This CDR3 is CSARGGRENYGYTF. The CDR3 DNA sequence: TGCAGTGCGCGGGGGGGCAGGGAGAACTATGGCTACACCTTC.